The text below deals with one T cell receptor (beta chain). The data were taken from a study of technical replicates of blood from a few donors. This CDR3 has 15 residues. The V and J ends lost 3 bases and 2 bases respectively, with 10 bases between them. Germline V lookup: CDR1 SGHVS, CDR2 FQNEAQ. Sequencing used immunoSEQ multiplex PCR; TCRdb keeps in-frame clones, though not all of them. The sample lists around 76,000 clones, just over 90% occurring once. This sequence joins TRBV7-8 and TRBJ2-2; possibly TRBD2 for D (5 bases). The sequencing sample was made of T cells isolated from PBMCs. The TCR originated in a human donor in good health. The CDR3 nucleotides read TGTGCCAGCAGCTTGGTGGGAGTCAACACCGGGGAGCTGTTTTTT. Protein: CASSLVGVNTGELFF.